What follows are 28 T cell receptor beta chains derived from one specimen sequenced in a study of tumor-infiltrating lymphocytes in primary liver carcinoma. Blood RNA came from unsorted whole blood; germline DNA was also extracted. A primer matching the constant region was used to make TCR beta cDNA from 450 to 550 ng of total RNA. It was through three nested multiplex PCR rounds of slightly modified ARM-PCR that TCR beta libraries arose. It was with TRBV1-TRBV30 forward primers and a C-beta reverse primer that the first two PCR rounds were run, at about 10 cycles each. TCRdb passed the multiplex PCR reads through MiXCR, listing each CDR3 protein once. In the table there are fewer than 400,000 distinct CDR3 sequences, about three fifths of which are singletons. The sample comprised peripheral blood. Source of these receptors: a woman in her 30s with primary liver carcinoma and hepatitis B virus infection.

The V and J genes are TRBV6-5 and TRBJ1-4, with TRBD1 as a possible D gene (6 bases). CDR1 and CDR2 (germline): MNHEY, SVGAGI. There are 18 residues in the CDR3. Between the trimmed V and J ends, which lost 6 bases and 6 bases, there was a span of 26 bases. CDR3 coding DNA: TGTGCCAGCAGCCAAAAATTTCCACAGGGCGGCTTATATGAAAAACTGTTTTTT. Protein product: CASSQKFPQGGLYEKLFF.

The chain has TRBV7-9 and TRBJ2-7; D ambiguous. The CDR3 is 13 amino acids. Trimming removed 3 bases at V and 2 bases at J, with 8 bases between. The germline V gene encodes CDR1 SEHNR and CDR2 FQNEAQ (reference sequence). The CDR3 sequence is CASSFDHTYEQYF. The CDR3 coding sequence is TGTGCCAGCAGCTTTGACCATACCTACGAGCAGTACTTC.

With respect to this clonotype: A much larger clone differs from this one at a single base, so this may be a read error. V usage is TRBV4-3 and J usage is TRBJ1-1, with D perhaps matching TRBD1 (5 bases). The V gene's germline CDR1 is LGHNA and CDR2 YSLEER. The CDR3 is 16 amino acids. V was trimmed by 0 bases and J by 1 base, leaving 12 bases between them. Here the CDR3 DNA reads TGCGCCAGCAGCCAAGATTTCCAGGGATCGAACACTGAAGCTTTCTTT. The encoded protein is CASSQDFQGSNTEAFF.

Of note for this clonotype: A read error may account for a junction end that differs from germline. The rearrangement links TRBV14 to TRBJ1-2, with unresolved D. CDR3 length equals 14 residues. Germline lookup yields CDR1 SGHDN and CDR2 FVKESK. CDR3 amino acids: CVSSQMGSSYGYTF. DNA of the CDR3: TGTGTCAGCAGCCAAATGGGGTCGTCGTATGGTTACACCTTC.

This chain joins TRBV5-6 and TRBJ2-1; 7 bases line up with TRBD2. Germline values: CDR1 SGHDT, CDR2 YYEEEE. The CDR3 contains 16 residues. The V segment lost 1 base and the J segment 0 bases; nucleotides outside the gene matches: 4. The CDR3 coding sequence is TGTGCCAGCAGCTTGCTAGCGGAGACCTCCTACAATGAGCAGTTCTTC. Translating gives CASSLLAETSYNEQFF.

As concerns this clonotype: Being one base from a much bigger clone, this may be a read error. This CDR3 is CASCDGVFGAGELFF. The CDR3 coding sequence is TGTGCCAGCTGTGATGGGGTTTTTGGCGCCGGGGAGCTGTTTTTT. J is TRBJ2-2 and V is TRBV6-1; D gene uncertain. The V gene's germline CDR1 is MNHNS and CDR2 SASEGT. The CDR3 consists of 15 residues.

The chain recombines TRBV29-1 with TRBJ2-1; 7 bases agree with TRBD1. Germline V CDR1 and CDR2: SQVTM, ANQGSEA. This CDR3 comprises 12 residues. V dropped 7 bases and J dropped 10; count of bases not matched to a gene: 10. This chain's CDR3 is CSAARQGHEQFF. CDR3 nucleotide sequence: TGCAGCGCAGCCAGACAGGGACACGAGCAGTTCTTC.

This clonotype was seen a few times. The V call is TRBV7-9, the J call TRBJ2-1; 9 nucleotides match TRBD1. The CDR3 sequence is 14 residues long. Germline values: CDR1 SEHNR, CDR2 FQNEAQ (reference sequence). Trimming cost V 6 bases and J 8 bases; bases outside gene matches: 8. This CDR3 is CASSWTGARDEQFF. The CDR3 coding sequence is TGTGCCAGCAGTTGGACAGGGGCGAGGGATGAGCAGTTCTTC.

In its sample, this clonotype was seen many times. The gene calls are TRBV6-6 and TRBJ1-1; D possibly corresponds to TRBD1 (5 bases). From germline, CDR1 is MNHNY and CDR2 SVGAGI (reference sequence). Trimming took off 7 bases at V and 3 bases at J, with 21 bases between the two ends. The CDR3 runs 16 residues. The CDR3, as DNA: TGTGCCAGCATCCCTCCAGGTTTGGGGGGTGACACTGAAGCTTTCTTT. It encodes CASIPPGLGGDTEAFF.

The chain uses TRBV7-3 and TRBJ2-7; D gene ambiguous. CDR1 SGHTA and CDR2 FQGTGA come from the germline V gene. The CDR3 consists of 10 residues. V lost 10 bases and J lost 5, with 9 bases in between. CDR3 coding DNA: TGTGCCACCTCACTGAACGAGCAGTACTTC. The encoded protein is CATSLNEQYF.

About this clonotype: Its ends do not fully match the called genes, so a read error is possible. V usage is TRBV14 and J usage is TRBJ1-1; D gene uncertain. Germline CDR1 and CDR2: SGHDN and FVKESK. The CDR3 totals 14 residues. The CDR3 sequence is CASSLPGMNTEALF. CDR3 DNA: TGTGCCAGCAGCCTCCCGGGGATGAACACTGAAGCTCTCTTT.

Details on this clonotype: A much larger clone lies a single base off, so this may be a read error. This sequence joins TRBV12-3 or TRBV12-4 and TRBJ2-6, with D possibly TRBD1 on 5 matching bases. The CDR3 covers 15 residues. The CDR3: CASSSLGAGASVLTF. For the CDR3, the DNA is TGTGCCAGCAGTTCCCTTGGGGCTGGGGCCAGCGTCCTGACTTTC.

With regard to this clonotype: The CDR3 end shows no conserved phenylalanine or tryptophan, and so a read error is likely. The J gene is TRBJ1-1, the V gene TRBV12-3 or TRBV12-4, with 7 bases fitting TRBD1. This CDR3 has 15 amino acids. Unmatched junction bases numbered 8, after V lost 5 bases and J lost 2 bases. CDR3 loop: CASSPRQGTNTEAFY. The CDR3 DNA follows: TGTGCCAGCAGTCCCCGACAGGGCACCAACACTGAAGCTTTCTAT.

In this sample, this clonotype turned up a few times. A read error may be the cause here, since a much bigger clone is one base away. The chain joins TRBV6-1 to TRBJ1-5; D gene unclear. The CDR3 is 12 residues long. The germline V gene encodes CDR1 MNHNS and CDR2 SASEGT. The CDR3 loop reads CAAEYSNQPQHF. DNA for the CDR3: TGTGCTGCCGAGTATAGCAATCAGCCCCAGCATTTT.

This clonotype was found many times. This chain links TRBV12-3 or TRBV12-4 with TRBJ1-2; D gene unclear. CDR3 size: 13 residues. The germline V and J ends were trimmed by 3 bases and 6 bases, with 11 bases remaining between them. CDR3 region: CASSLWTVHGYTF. CDR3 DNA sequence: TGTGCCAGCAGTTTGTGGACTGTCCATGGCTACACCTTC.

Remarks on this clonotype: A much larger clone lies one base from this, so it may be a read error. This chain joins TRBV4-1 and TRBJ2-1; D uncertain. The germline V gene encodes CDR1 MGHRA and CDR2 YSYEKL. CDR3 length: 14 amino acids. CDR3 residues: CAISQEGHLDEQFF. CDR3 sequence (DNA): TGCGCCATCAGCCAAGAAGGGCATCTCGATGAGCAGTTCTTC.

This clonotype was observed many times. The V call is TRBV11-3, the J call TRBJ1-1; D unclear. This CDR3 has 13 amino acids. V dropped 2 bases and J dropped 6 bases, with 10 bases sitting between them. The germline CDR1 and CDR2 sequences are SGHNT and YENEEA. CDR3 amino acids: CASSLNGVAEAFF. The CDR3 region has the DNA TGTGCCAGCAGCTTAAATGGGGTCGCTGAAGCTTTCTTT.

This clonotype was observed a few times. This rearrangement joins TRBV30 to TRBJ2-1; 8 bases fit TRBD2. The CDR3 has 16 residues. The trim removed 5 bases at V and 3 bases at J, leaving 12 bases unmatched. The germline V gene encodes CDR1 GTSNPN and CDR2 SVGIG (reference sequence). DNA of the CDR3: TGTGCCTGGGGCCAGCGGGGGACCCTTATCTACAATGAGCAGTTCTTC. Its protein product is CAWGQRGTLIYNEQFF.

Note on this clonotype: Likely a read error: the CDR3 ends without its conserved phenylalanine or tryptophan. The chain employs TRBV29-1 and TRBJ1-1; no definite D call. The CDR3 is made up of 16 amino acids. The V end lost 7 bases, the J end lost 0 bases, and 21 bases lay between the germline ends. From germline, CDR1 is SQVTM and CDR2 ANQGSEA. CDR3: CSALPPRSAMNTEAFL. DNA for the CDR3: TGCAGCGCCCTTCCACCACGGTCGGCTATGAACACTGAAGCTTTCCTT.

The genes are TRBV4-2 and TRBJ2-5; 16 bases align to TRBD2. This CDR3 has 17 residues. The V segment lost 4 bases and the J segment 4 bases; nucleotides outside the gene matches: 6. CDR1 is LGHNA and CDR2 is YNFKEQ in the germline V gene. CDR3 sequence reads: CASSPGTSGRAGETQYF. The CDR3 DNA follows: TGTGCCAGCAGCCCCGGGACTAGCGGGAGGGCCGGAGAGACCCAGTACTTC.

This clonotype was observed at least ten times. The chain employs TRBV12-3 or TRBV12-4 and TRBJ1-4, with 7 bases aligning to TRBD1. The V segment lost 2 bases and the J segment 5 bases; nucleotides outside the gene matches: 5. CDR3 size: 15 residues. In DNA, the CDR3 is TGTGCCAGCAGTTTATTGGGACAGACAAATGAAAAACTGTTTTTT. Its translation: CASSLLGQTNEKLFF.

This clonotype was counted only a few times. The rearrangement joins TRBV28 to TRBJ2-1, with 7 bases identical to TRBD1. Losses at the gene ends were 5 bases for V and 7 bases for J; bases not matched to a gene: 5. From germline, CDR1 is MDHEN and CDR2 SYDVKM. The CDR3 extends over 13 amino acids. The DNA of the CDR3 is TGTGCCAGCAGTCTCACAGGGGCTAATGAGCAGTTCTTC. It is translated as CASSLTGANEQFF.

Worth noting for this clonotype: Since a much larger clone is just one base distant, this may be a read error. The genes are TRBV29-1 and TRBJ2-7; 8 nucleotides match TRBD2. Trimming cost V 3 bases and J 3 bases; bases outside gene matches: 10. CDR1 and CDR2 (germline): SQVTM, ANQGSEA. This CDR3 spans 15 amino acids. CDR3 sequence reads: CSVDLVGTRGYEQYF. The CDR3 nucleotides read TGCAGCGTTGACCTCGTAGGGACTAGAGGCTACGAGCAGTACTTC.

This chain links TRBV5-1 with TRBJ2-5; TRBD2 matches 8 bases. The V gene's germline CDR1 is SGHRS and CDR2 YFSETQ. V shed 3 bases and J 5 bases; nucleotides not matched to a gene: 3. This CDR3 spans 13 amino acids. For the CDR3, the DNA is TGCGCCAGCAGCTCGCCTAGCGGGGAGACCCAGTACTTC. It specifies CASSSPSGETQYF.

This clonotype has a count of ten or more. The CDR3 loop is CASSLDQINTGELFF. CDR3 DNA: TGTGCCAGCAGCTTAGACCAAATCAACACCGGGGAGCTGTTTTTT. The rearrangement joins TRBV11-3 to TRBJ2-2; no reliable D call. V lost 0 bases and J 2 bases, leaving 7 bases between the germline ends. In germline, CDR1 is SGHNT, CDR2 YENEEA. This CDR3 region has 15 residues. The complete variable domain, with remaining parts taken from reference TRBV11-3 and TRBJ2-2, reads EAGVVQSPRYKIIEKKQPVAFWCNPISGHNTLYWYLQNLGQGPELLIRYENEEAVDDSQLPKDRFSAERLKGVDSTLKIQPAELGDSAVYLCASSLDQINTGELFFGEGSRLTVL.

The J gene is TRBJ2-2, the V gene TRBV11-2; 11 bases align to TRBD2. J lost 6 bases, V lost 8 bases, and 8 bases had no gene match. The length of the CDR3 is 15 residues. Germline CDR1 is SGHAT and CDR2 is FQNNGV. The CDR3 sequence is CASGLTSGSSGELFF. The CDR3 nucleotides read TGTGCCAGCGGGTTAACTAGCGGGAGTTCCGGGGAGCTGTTTTTT.

With regard to this clonotype: A junction end diverges from the germline sequence, so it may reflect a read error. This sequence joins TRBV12-3 or TRBV12-4 and TRBJ2-5; 10 nucleotides agree with TRBD1. The CDR3 length is 15 residues. In DNA, the CDR3 is TGTGCCAGCAGTGGCCGGGACAGGGGACAAGAGATCCAGTACTTC. This codes for CASSGRDRGQEIQYF.

A note on this clonotype: A read error may be the cause here, since a much bigger clone is one base away. The chain employs TRBV6-6 and TRBJ2-5; 8 bases agree with TRBD1. Germline values: CDR1 MNHNY, CDR2 SVGAGI (reference sequence). This CDR3 region has 15 residues. In DNA, the CDR3 is TGTGGCAGCAGTCAAACTACAGGGGGGAAAGAGACCCAGTACTTC. Its protein is CGSSQTTGGKETQYF.